Listed below are T cell receptor beta chains from one sample, sequenced in a study of T cell responses to AZD1222 COVID-19 vaccine. Profiling relied on immunoSEQ multiplex PCR, and the TCRdb table lists in-frame clones only, not all of them. The sample includes about 180,000 clones, 94% of them seen just once. Specimen: peripheral blood, collected 28 days after the second AZD1222 dose. Source of these receptors: an adult who received the AZD1222 COVID-19 vaccine. Both conserved end residues are part of each CDR3. The order of the fields is D gene, V gene, clone size, J gene, CDR3 protein, CDR3 DNA. D genes are given only for firm matches. Size is omitted from some rows. Given values are once, few, many or a class for expanded clones.

NA	TRBV6-5	NA	TRBJ1-2	CASSSGTNYGYTF	TGTGCCAGCAGCTCAGGGACTAACTATGGCTACACCTTC
NA	TRBV2	NA	TRBJ1-2	CASRGQLPNYGYTF	TGTGCCAGCAGGGGGCAGCTTCCTAACTATGGCTACACCTTC
NA	TRBV10-3	NA	TRBJ2-5	CAISESETQYF	TGTGCCATCAGTGAGTCCGAGACCCAGTACTTC
NA	TRBV19	once	TRBJ1-1	CASSIEGRGRRAFF	TGTGCCAGTAGTATAGAGGGAAGGGGCCGACGCGCTTTCTTT
NA	TRBV28	NA	TRBJ1-3	CASSSPGGPSGNTIYF	TGTGCCAGCAGTTCCCCGGGGGGCCCTTCTGGAAACACCATATATTTT
TRBD2	TRBV29-1	NA	TRBJ2-1	CSALGGTWDYNEQFF	TGCAGCGCCCTGGGGGGGACTTGGGATTACAATGAGCAGTTCTTC
TRBD1	TRBV7-3	NA	TRBJ1-3	CASSLMGQGASGNTIYF	TGTGCCAGCAGCTTAATGGGACAGGGGGCCTCTGGAAACACCATATATTTT
NA	TRBV6-5	NA	TRBJ2-7	CASSYSGANYEQYF	TGTGCCAGCAGTTACTCGGGGGCAAACTACGAGCAGTACTTC
NA	TRBV29-1	NA	TRBJ2-7	CSVALGGYEQYF	TGCAGCGTTGCTCTTGGGGGATACGAGCAGTACTTC
NA	TRBV11-3	NA	TRBJ1-1	CASSVNTEAFF	TGTGCCAGCAGCGTGAACACTGAAGCTTTCTTT
TRBD2	TRBV6-2/TRBV6-3	NA	TRBJ2-1	CASSYLLAGSYNEQFF	TGTGCCAGCAGTTACCTTTTAGCGGGCTCCTACAATGAGCAGTTCTTC
TRBD1	TRBV7-9	NA	TRBJ2-2	CASSIPVSGTDTGELFF	TGTGCCAGCAGCATCCCCGTTTCCGGGACAGACACCGGGGAGCTGTTTTTT
NA	TRBV28	NA	TRBJ1-5	CASMSDLGRVSQPQHF	TGTGCCAGCATGAGTGATCTGGGCAGGGTCAGTCAGCCCCAGCATTTT
TRBD1	TRBV5-1	NA	TRBJ1-1	CASSFQGGSEAFF	TGCGCCAGCAGCTTTCAGGGGGGTTCTGAAGCTTTCTTT
TRBD1	TRBV5-1	NA	TRBJ1-6	CASSLGTGYNSPLHF	TGCGCCAGCAGCTTGGGGACAGGGTATAATTCACCCCTCCACTTT
NA	TRBV14	NA	TRBJ2-1	CASSQDQTDSYNEQFF	TGTGCCAGCAGCCAAGATCAGACTGACTCCTACAATGAGCAGTTCTTC
TRBD2	TRBV4-1	NA	TRBJ2-3	CASSLMTSGRGWADTQYF	TGCGCCAGCAGCCTAATGACTAGCGGGAGGGGTTGGGCAGATACGCAGTATTTT
NA	TRBV19	NA	TRBJ1-1	CASGFTLNTEAFF	TGTGCCAGTGGTTTTACCTTGAACACTGAAGCTTTCTTT
NA	TRBV3-1/TRBV3-2	NA	TRBJ1-1	CASSQTPNTEAFF	TGTGCCAGCAGCCAAACACCGAACACTGAAGCTTTCTTT
NA	TRBV9	few	TRBJ1-2	CASSVVPGAREGYTF	TGTGCCAGCAGCGTAGTTCCGGGAGCTCGAGAGGGCTACACCTTC
TRBD1	TRBV7-6	NA	TRBJ2-1	CASSNRDRGSDEQFF	TGTGCCAGCAGCAACCGGGACAGGGGCTCGGATGAGCAGTTCTTC
NA	TRBV12-5	once	TRBJ2-4	CASGPTRGAGVGKNIQYF	TGTGCTAGTGGCCCGACCCGGGGGGCAGGGGTTGGCAAAAACATTCAGTACTTC
NA	TRBV27	NA	TRBJ1-2	CASSLSTGWEYGYTF	TGTGCCAGCAGTTTATCCACAGGGTGGGAGTATGGCTACACCTTC
NA	TRBV28	NA	TRBJ2-1	CASSPPGSYNEQFF	TGTGCCAGCAGTCCCCCCGGCTCCTACAATGAGCAGTTCTTC
NA	TRBV6-4	NA	TRBJ2-4	CASSDTALGIAKNIQYF	TGTGCCAGCAGTGACACCGCTCTCGGAATAGCCAAAAACATTCAGTACTTC
NA	TRBV28	NA	TRBJ2-7	CASSLTWSSYEQYF	TGTGCCAGCAGTTTAACGTGGAGCTCCTACGAGCAGTACTTC
NA	TRBV6-6	NA	TRBJ1-1	CASYPGGDTEAFF	TGTGCCAGCTACCCCGGGGGGGACACTGAAGCTTTCTTT
TRBD1	TRBV29-1	once	TRBJ1-3	CSVRDRGAENTIYF	TGCAGCGTTCGAGACAGGGGGGCGGAAAACACCATATATTTT
NA	TRBV11-2	NA	TRBJ2-4	CASSDSMVGPNIQYF	TGTGCCAGCAGCGACTCAATGGTCGGACCAAACATTCAGTACTTC
NA	TRBV28	once	TRBJ1-3	CASSHSPSGNTIYF	TGTGCCAGCAGTCACAGCCCCTCTGGAAACACCATATATTTT
NA	TRBV18	NA	TRBJ2-3	CASSNQPQSTDTQYF	TGTGCCAGCTCAAACCAACCACAGAGCACAGATACGCAGTATTTT
NA	TRBV28	NA	TRBJ2-7	CATGPSLYEQYF	TGTGCCACGGGACCGTCTCTCTACGAGCAGTACTTC
NA	TRBV7-7	NA	TRBJ2-1	CASSLELSPPYNEQFF	TGTGCTAGCAGCTTAGAACTTTCACCACCATACAATGAGCAGTTCTTC
NA	TRBV5-4	NA	TRBJ1-2	CASSLRRGTNYGYTF	TGTGCCAGCAGCTTGAGGAGGGGCACTAACTATGGCTACACCTTC
TRBD1	TRBV7-8	NA	TRBJ1-6	CASSMVGQGSSYNSPLHF	TGTGCCAGCAGCATGGTGGGACAGGGAAGCTCCTATAATTCACCCCTCCACTTT
TRBD2	TRBV9	NA	TRBJ2-5	CASSVEAGGGTFRTQYF	TGTGCCAGCAGCGTAGAGGCGGGGGGCGGTACATTTCGGACCCAGTACTTC
NA	TRBV12-3/TRBV12-4	NA	TRBJ2-2	CASSLTNTGELFF	TGTGCCAGCAGTCTGACAAACACCGGGGAGCTGTTTTTT
NA	TRBV20-1	NA	TRBJ2-5	CSASFAFQETQYF	TGCAGTGCTAGTTTTGCGTTTCAAGAGACCCAGTACTTC
TRBD1	TRBV10-3	NA	TRBJ2-2	CAIQDSPGQLNTGELFF	TGTGCCATCCAAGACTCTCCGGGACAGCTGAACACCGGGGAGCTGTTTTTT
NA	TRBV29-1	NA	TRBJ1-2	CSVEKGNYGYTF	TGCAGCGTTGAAAAGGGGAACTATGGCTACACCTTC
TRBD1	TRBV11-2	NA	TRBJ2-2	CASSSLPGQGGTNTGELFF	TGTGCCAGCAGTTCCCTCCCCGGACAGGGGGGAACGAACACCGGGGAGCTGTTTTTT
TRBD2	TRBV5-1	NA	TRBJ2-5	CASSLALAGGSGTQYF	TGCGCCAGCAGCTTAGCCCTAGCGGGAGGTTCAGGGACCCAGTACTTC
NA	TRBV12-3/TRBV12-4	NA	TRBJ1-5	CASSQNYQPQHF	TGTGCCAGCAGCCAAAACTATCAGCCCCAGCATTTT
NA	TRBV10-3	NA	TRBJ2-3	CAIRDIGTDTQYF	TGTGCCATACGGGACATAGGCACAGATACGCAGTATTTT
NA	TRBV7-9	NA	TRBJ1-4	CASSLATGLGEKLFF	TGTGCCAGCAGCTTAGCAACAGGGCTCGGAGAAAAACTGTTTTTT
TRBD2	TRBV7-9	NA	TRBJ2-3	CASSLDVAGEDTQYF	TGTGCCAGCAGCTTAGATGTAGCGGGAGAAGATACGCAGTATTTT